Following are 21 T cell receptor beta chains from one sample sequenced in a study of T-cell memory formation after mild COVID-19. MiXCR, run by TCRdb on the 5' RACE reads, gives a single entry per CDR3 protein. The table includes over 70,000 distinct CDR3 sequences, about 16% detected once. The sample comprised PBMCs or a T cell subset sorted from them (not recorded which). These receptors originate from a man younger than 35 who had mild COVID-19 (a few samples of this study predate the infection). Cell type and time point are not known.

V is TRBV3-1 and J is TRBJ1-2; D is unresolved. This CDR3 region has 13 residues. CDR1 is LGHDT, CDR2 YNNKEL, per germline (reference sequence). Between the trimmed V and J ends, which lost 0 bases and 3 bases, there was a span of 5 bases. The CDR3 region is CASSQEWHYGYTF. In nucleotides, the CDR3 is TGTGCCAGCAGCCAAGAATGGCACTATGGCTACACCTTC.

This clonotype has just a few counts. As DNA, the CDR3 is TGCAGCGTTTCACACGGTCCAGGGGAGGACACTGAAGCTTTCTTT. Its protein is CSVSHGPGEDTEAFF. This chain connects TRBV29-1 to TRBJ1-1; a weak D match, TRBD1 (6 bases). CDR1 is SQVTM, CDR2 ANQGSEA, per germline. The CDR3 has 15 amino acids. V gave up 5 bases and J gave up 3 bases, with 19 bases separating them.

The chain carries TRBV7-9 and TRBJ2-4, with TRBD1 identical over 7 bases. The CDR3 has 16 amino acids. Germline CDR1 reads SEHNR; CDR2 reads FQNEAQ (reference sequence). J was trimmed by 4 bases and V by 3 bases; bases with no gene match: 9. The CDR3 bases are TGTGCCAGCAGCTTCGAACCCCCGGGACAGAAAAACATTCAGTACTTC. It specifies CASSFEPPGQKNIQYF.

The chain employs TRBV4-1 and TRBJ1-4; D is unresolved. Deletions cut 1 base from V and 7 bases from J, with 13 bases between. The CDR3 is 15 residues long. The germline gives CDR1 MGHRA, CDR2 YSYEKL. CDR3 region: CASSQVMGLAEKLFF. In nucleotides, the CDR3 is TGCGCCAGCAGCCAAGTGATGGGTTTGGCTGAAAAACTGTTTTTT.

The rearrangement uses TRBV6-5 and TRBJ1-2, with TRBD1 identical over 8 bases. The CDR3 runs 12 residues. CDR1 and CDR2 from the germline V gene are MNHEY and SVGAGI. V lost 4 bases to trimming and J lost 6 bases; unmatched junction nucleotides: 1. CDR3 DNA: TGTGCCAGCAGTTGGGGACAGGATGGCTACACCTTC. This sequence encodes CASSWGQDGYTF.

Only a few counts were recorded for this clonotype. CDR3 sequence (DNA): TGCGCCAGCAGCACTAGCGGGGGGTCCACAGATACGCAGTATTTT. It is translated as CASSTSGGSTDTQYF. The chain employs TRBV5-1 and TRBJ2-3, with 12 bases identical to TRBD2. The CDR3 has 15 residues. The junction had 2 bases not matched to a gene; V was cut back by 4 bases and J by 2 bases. Germline CDR1 SGHRS, CDR2 YFSETQ.

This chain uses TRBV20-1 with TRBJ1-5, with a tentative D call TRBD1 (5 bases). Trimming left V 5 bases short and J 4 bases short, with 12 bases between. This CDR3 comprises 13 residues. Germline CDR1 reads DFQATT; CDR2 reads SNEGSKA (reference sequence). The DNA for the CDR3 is TGCAGTGCTGGCCGGGACGGGAATCAGCCCCAGCATTTT. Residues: CSAGRDGNQPQHF.

The CDR3: CASSLLVAPGATYNEQFF. The CDR3 DNA reads TGTGCCAGCAGTTTATTAGTGGCCCCGGGGGCAACCTACAATGAGCAGTTCTTC. The chain carries TRBV27 and TRBJ2-1; D tentatively reads TRBD1 or TRBD2 (6 bases each). V was clipped by 1 base and J by 2 bases, with 18 bases between them. The CDR3 spans 18 residues. In germline, CDR1 is MNHEY, CDR2 SMNVEV (reference sequence).

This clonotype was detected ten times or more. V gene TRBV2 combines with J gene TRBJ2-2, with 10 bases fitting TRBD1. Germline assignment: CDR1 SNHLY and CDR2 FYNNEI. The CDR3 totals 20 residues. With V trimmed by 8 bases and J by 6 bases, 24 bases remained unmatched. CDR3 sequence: CASGVGQGLTSPINAGELFF. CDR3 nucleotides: TGTGCCAGCGGAGTGGGACAGGGGTTAACCTCCCCCATTAACGCCGGGGAGCTGTTTTTT.

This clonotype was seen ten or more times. The CDR3 coding sequence is TGCAGTGCCTCGTCGACTTTCGACTACAATGAGCAGTTCTTC. Its protein product is CSASSTFDYNEQFF. The rearrangement uses TRBV20-1 and TRBJ2-1; no clear D. V lost 6 bases, J lost 3 bases, and 15 bases lay in between. The CDR3 has 14 residues. CDR1 is DFQATT, CDR2 SNEGSKA, per germline (reference sequence).

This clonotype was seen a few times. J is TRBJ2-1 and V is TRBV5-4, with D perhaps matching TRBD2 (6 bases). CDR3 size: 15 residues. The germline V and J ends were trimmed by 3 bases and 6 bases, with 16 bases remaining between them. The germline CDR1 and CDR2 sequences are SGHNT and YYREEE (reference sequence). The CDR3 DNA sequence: TGTGCCAGCAGCTATAGCGGAGTCTGGGTCAATGAGCAGTTCTTC. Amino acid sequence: CASSYSGVWVNEQFF.

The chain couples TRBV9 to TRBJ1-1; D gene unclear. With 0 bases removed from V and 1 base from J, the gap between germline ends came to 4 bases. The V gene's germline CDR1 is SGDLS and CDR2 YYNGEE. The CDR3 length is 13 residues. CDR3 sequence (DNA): TGTGCCAGCAGCGTAGGGGCGAACACTGAAGCTTTCTTT. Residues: CASSVGANTEAFF.

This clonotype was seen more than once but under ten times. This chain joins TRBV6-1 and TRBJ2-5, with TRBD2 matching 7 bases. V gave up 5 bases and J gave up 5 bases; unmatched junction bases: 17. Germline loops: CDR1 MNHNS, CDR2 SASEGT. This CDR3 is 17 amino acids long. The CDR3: CASSFPAGQTLGETQYF. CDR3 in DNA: TGTGCCAGCAGTTTCCCAGCGGGGCAAACCTTAGGGGAGACCCAGTACTTC.

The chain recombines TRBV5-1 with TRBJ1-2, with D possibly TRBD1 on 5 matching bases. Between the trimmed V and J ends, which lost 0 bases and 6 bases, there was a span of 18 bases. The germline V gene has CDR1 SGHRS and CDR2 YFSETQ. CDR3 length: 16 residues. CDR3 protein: CASSLEFGTDLDGYTF. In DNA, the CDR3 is TGCGCCAGCAGCTTGGAGTTCGGGACTGACCTTGATGGCTACACCTTC.

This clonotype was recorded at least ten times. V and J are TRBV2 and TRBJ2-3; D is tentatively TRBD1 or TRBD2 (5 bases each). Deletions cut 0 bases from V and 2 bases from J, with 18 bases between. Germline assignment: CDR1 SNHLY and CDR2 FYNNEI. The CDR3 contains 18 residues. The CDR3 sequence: CASSEALLRGRITDTQYF. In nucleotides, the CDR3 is TGTGCCAGCAGTGAAGCGCTCCTTCGGGGCCGGATCACAGATACGCAGTATTTT.

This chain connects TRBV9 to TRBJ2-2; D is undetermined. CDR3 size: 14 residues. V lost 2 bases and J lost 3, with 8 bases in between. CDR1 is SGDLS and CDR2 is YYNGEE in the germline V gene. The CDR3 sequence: CASSVESYTGELFF. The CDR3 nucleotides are TGTGCCAGCAGCGTTGAGTCTTACACCGGGGAGCTGTTTTTT.

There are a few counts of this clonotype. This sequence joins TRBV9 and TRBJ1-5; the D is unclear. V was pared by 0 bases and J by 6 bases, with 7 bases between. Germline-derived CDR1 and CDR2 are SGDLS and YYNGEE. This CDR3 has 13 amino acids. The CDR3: CASSVGGFQPQHF. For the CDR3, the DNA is TGTGCCAGCAGCGTAGGAGGATTTCAGCCCCAGCATTTT.

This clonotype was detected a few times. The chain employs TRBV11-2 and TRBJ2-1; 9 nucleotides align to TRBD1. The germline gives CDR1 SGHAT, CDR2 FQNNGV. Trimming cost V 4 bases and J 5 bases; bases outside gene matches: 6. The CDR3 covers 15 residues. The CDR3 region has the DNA TGTGCCAGCAGCTCCGGACAGGGGATAAACAATGAGCAGTTCTTC. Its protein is CASSSGQGINNEQFF.

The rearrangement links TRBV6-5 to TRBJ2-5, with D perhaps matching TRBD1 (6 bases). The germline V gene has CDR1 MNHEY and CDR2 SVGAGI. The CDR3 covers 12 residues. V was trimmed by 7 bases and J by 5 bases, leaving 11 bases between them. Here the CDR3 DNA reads TGTGCCAGCAATTCAGGGGTGGAGACCCAGTACTTC. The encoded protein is CASNSGVETQYF.

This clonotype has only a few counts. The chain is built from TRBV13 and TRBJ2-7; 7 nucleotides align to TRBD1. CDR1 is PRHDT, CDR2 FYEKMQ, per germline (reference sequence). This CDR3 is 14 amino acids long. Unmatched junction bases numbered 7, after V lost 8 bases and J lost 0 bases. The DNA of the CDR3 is TGTGCCAGCGTCATCAGGGGGTCCTCCTACGAGCAGTACTTC. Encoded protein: CASVIRGSSYEQYF.

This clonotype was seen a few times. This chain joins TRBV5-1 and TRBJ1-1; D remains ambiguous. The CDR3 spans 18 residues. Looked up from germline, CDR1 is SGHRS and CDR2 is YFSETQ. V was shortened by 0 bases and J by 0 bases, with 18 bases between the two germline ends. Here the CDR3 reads CASSLETTSYLMNTEAFF. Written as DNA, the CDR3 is TGCGCCAGCAGCTTGGAAACCACCAGTTACCTCATGAACACTGAAGCTTTCTTT. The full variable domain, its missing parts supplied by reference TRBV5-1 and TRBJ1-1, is KAGVTQTPRYLIKTRGQQVTLSCSPISGHRSVSWYQQTPGQGLQFLFEYFSETQRNKGNFPGRFSGRQFSNSRSEMNVSTLELGDSALYLCASSLETTSYLMNTEAFFGQGTRLTVV.